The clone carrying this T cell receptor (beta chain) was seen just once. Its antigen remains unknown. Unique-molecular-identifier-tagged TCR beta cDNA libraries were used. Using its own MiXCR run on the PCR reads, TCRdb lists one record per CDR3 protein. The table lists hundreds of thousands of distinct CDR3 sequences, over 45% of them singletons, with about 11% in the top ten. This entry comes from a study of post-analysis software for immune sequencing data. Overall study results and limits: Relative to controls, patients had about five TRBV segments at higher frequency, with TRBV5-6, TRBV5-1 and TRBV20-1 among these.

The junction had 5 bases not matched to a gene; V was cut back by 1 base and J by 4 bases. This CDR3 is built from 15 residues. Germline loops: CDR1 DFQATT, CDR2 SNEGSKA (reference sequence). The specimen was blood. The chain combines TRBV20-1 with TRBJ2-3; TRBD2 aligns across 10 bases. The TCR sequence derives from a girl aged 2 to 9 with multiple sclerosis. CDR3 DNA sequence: TGCAGTGCTAGAGCCCCTAGCGGGAGTCCAGATACGCAGTATTTT. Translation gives CSARAPSGSPDTQYF.